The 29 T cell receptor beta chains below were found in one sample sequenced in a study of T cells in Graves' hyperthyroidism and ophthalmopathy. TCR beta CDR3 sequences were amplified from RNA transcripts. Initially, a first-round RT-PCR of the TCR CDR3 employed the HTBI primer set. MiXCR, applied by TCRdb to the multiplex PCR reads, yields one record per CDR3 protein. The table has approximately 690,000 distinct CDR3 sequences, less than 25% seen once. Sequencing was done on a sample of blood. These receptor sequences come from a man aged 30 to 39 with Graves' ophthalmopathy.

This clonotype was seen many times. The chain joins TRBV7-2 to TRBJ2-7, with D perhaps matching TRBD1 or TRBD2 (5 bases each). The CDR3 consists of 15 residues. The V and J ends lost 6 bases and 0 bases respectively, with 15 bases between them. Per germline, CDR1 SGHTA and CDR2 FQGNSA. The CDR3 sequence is CASSWGPGNSYEQYF. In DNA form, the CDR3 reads TGTGCCAGCAGTTGGGGACCGGGCAACTCCTACGAGCAGTACTTC.

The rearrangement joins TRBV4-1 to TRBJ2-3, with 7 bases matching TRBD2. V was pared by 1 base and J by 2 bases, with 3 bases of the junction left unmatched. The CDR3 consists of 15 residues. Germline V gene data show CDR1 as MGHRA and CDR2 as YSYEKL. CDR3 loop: CASSQGGTTTDTQYF. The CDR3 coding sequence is TGCGCCAGCAGCCAAGGGGGGACTACCACAGATACGCAGTATTTT.

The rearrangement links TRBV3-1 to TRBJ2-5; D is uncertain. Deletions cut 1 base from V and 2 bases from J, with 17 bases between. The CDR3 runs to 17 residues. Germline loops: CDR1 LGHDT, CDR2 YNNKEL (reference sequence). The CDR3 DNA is TGTGCCAGCAGCCAAGGTGCCGTGCGCGGTCCGCAAGAGACCCAGTACTTC. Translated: CASSQGAVRGPQETQYF.

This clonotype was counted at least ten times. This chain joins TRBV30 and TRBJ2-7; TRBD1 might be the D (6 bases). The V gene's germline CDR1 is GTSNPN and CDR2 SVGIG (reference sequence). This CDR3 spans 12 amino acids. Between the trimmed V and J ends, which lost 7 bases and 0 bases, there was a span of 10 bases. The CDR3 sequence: CASVGGSYEQYF. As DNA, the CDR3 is TGTGCCTCAGTAGGGGGCTCCTACGAGCAGTACTTC.

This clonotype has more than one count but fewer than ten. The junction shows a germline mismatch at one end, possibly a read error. CDR3 in DNA: TGTGCCAGCAGTCCTCACCCTAGTAGACTTAGCACAGATACGCAGTATTTC. It encodes CASSPHPSRLSTDTQYF. The rearrangement links TRBV6-1 to TRBJ2-3, with D hard to call. Per the germline V gene, CDR1 is MNHNS and CDR2 is SASEGT. The CDR3 covers 17 residues.

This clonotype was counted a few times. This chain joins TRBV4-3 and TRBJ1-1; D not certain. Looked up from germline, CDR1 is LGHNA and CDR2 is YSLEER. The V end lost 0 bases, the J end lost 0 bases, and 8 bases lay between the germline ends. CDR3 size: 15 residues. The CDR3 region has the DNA TGCGCCAGCAGCCAAGATTTACGGATGAACACTGAAGCTTTCTTT. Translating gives CASSQDLRMNTEAFF.

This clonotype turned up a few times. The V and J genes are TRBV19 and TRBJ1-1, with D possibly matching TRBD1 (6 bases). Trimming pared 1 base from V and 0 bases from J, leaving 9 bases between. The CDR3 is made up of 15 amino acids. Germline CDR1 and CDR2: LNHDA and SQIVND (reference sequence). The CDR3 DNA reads TGTGCCAGTAGTATAGTAAGGGGGATGAACACTGAAGCTTTCTTT. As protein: CASSIVRGMNTEAFF. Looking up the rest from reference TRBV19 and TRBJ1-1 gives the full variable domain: DGGITQSPKYLFRKEGQNVTLSCEQNLNHDAMYWYRQDPGQGLRLIYYSQIVNDFQKGDIAEGYSVSREKKESFPLTVTSAQKNPTAFYLCASSIVRGMNTEAFFGQGTRLTVV.

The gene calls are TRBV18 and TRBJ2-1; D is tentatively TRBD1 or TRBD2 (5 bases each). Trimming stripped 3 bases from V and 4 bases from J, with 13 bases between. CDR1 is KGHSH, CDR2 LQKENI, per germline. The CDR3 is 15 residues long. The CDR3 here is CASSPGTYGYNEQFF. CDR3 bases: TGTGCCAGCTCACCCGGGACGTACGGTTACAATGAGCAGTTCTTC.

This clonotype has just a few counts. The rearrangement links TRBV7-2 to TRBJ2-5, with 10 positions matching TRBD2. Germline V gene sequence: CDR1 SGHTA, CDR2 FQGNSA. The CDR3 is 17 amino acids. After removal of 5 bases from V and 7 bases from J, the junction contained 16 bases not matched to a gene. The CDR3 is CASSVNSGRPPVGTQYF. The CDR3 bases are TGTGCCAGCAGCGTCAATAGCGGGAGGCCCCCGGTAGGGACCCAGTACTTC.

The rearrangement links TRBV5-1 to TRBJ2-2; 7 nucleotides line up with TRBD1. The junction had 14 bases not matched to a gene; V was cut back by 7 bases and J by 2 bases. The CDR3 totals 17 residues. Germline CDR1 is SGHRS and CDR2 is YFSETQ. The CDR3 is CASGLWAQGPNTGELFF. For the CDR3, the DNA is TGCGCCAGCGGCCTTTGGGCACAGGGGCCAAACACCGGGGAGCTGTTTTTT. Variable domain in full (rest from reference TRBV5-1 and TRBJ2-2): KAGVTQTPRYLIKTRGQQVTLSCSPISGHRSVSWYQQTPGQGLQFLFEYFSETQRNKGNFPGRFSGRQFSNSRSEMNVSTLELGDSALYLCASGLWAQGPNTGELFFGEGSRLTVL.

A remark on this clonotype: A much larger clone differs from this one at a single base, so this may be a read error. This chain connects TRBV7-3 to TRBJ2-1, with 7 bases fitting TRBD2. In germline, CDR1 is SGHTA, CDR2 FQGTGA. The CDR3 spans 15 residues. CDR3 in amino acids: CASSRTSASYDEQFF. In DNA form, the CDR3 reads TGTGCCAGCAGCAGAACTAGCGCGTCCTACGATGAGCAGTTCTTC.

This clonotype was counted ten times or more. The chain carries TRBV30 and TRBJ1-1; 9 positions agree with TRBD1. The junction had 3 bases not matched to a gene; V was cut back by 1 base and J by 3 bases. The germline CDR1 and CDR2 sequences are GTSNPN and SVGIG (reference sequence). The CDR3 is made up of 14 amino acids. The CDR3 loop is CAWSAGTGYTEAFF. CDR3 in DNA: TGTGCCTGGAGTGCCGGGACAGGGTACACTGAAGCTTTCTTT.

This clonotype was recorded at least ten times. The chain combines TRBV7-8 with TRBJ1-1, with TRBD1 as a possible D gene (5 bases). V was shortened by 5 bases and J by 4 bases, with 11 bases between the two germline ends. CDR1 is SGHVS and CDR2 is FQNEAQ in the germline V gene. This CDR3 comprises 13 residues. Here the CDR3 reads CASSLGQLTEAFF. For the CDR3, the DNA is TGTGCCAGCAGCCTAGGACAACTCACTGAAGCTTTCTTT.

The CDR3 DNA follows: TGTGCCAGCAGATTTAGCGGGAGGTCAGATACGCAGTATTTT. Its protein is CASRFSGRSDTQYF. The gene calls are TRBV2 and TRBJ2-3; the match to TRBD2 covers 10 bases. In germline, CDR1 is SNHLY, CDR2 FYNNEI. With 6 bases clipped from V and 4 bases from J, the junction kept 4 bases outside the gene matches. CDR3 length equals 14 residues.

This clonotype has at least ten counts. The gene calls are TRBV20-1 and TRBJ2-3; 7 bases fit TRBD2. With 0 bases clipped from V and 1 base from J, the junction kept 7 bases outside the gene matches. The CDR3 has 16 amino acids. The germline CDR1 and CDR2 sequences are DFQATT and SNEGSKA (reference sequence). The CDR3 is CSARDPGSGRTDTQYF. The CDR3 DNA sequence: TGCAGTGCTAGAGATCCTGGTAGCGGGCGCACAGATACGCAGTATTTT.

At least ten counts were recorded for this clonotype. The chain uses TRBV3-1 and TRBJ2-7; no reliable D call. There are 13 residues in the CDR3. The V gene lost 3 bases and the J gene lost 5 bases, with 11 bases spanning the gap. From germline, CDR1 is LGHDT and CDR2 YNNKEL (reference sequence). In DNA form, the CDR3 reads TGTGCCAGCAGCCATTATGGCGTCCACGAGCAGTACTTC. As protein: CASSHYGVHEQYF.

The CDR3 DNA reads as TGTGCCAGCAGCATAGCTTCGAGCTCCTACAATGAGCAGTTCTTC. The encoded protein is CASSIASSSYNEQFF. The V and J genes are TRBV7-3 and TRBJ2-1; no reliable D call. The V end lost 5 bases, the J end lost 0 bases, and 11 bases lay between the germline ends. Germline-derived CDR1 and CDR2 are SGHTA and FQGTGA. The CDR3 sequence is 15 residues long.

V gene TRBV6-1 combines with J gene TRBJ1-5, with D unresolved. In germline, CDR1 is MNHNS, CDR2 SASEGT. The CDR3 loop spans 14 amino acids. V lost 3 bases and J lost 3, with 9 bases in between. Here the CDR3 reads CASSESTFNQPQHF. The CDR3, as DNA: TGTGCCAGCAGTGAGTCCACCTTCAATCAGCCCCAGCATTTT.

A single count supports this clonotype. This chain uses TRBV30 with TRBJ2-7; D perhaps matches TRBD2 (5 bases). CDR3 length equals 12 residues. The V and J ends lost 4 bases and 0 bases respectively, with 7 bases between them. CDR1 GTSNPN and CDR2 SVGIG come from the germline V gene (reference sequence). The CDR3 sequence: CAWNRGSYEQYF. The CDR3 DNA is TGTGCCTGGAACCGGGGCTCCTACGAGCAGTACTTC.

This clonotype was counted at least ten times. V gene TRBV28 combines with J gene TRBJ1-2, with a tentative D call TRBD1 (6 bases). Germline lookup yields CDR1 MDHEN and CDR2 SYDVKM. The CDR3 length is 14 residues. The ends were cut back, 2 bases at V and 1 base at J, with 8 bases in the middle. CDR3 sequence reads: CASSLKGGNYGYTF. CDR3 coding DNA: TGTGCCAGCAGTTTAAAGGGGGGTAACTATGGCTACACCTTC.

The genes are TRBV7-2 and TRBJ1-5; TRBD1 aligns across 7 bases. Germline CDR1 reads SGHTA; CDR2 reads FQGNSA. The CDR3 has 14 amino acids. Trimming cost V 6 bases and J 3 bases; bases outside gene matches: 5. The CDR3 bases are TGTGCCAGCAGTAAAGGGACAGTCAATCAGCCCCAGCATTTT. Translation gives CASSKGTVNQPQHF.

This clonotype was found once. The CDR3 reads CSARDIRLAGGPSYNEQFF. The CDR3 nucleotides are TGCAGTGCTAGAGATATAAGACTAGCGGGAGGGCCGTCCTACAATGAGCAGTTCTTC. The chain has TRBV20-1 and TRBJ2-1, with 14 bases identical to TRBD2. Germline V gives CDR1 DFQATT, CDR2 SNEGSKA (reference sequence). The CDR3 runs 19 residues. V gave up 0 bases and J gave up 1 base; unmatched junction bases: 8.

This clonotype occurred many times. The CDR3 region has the DNA TGTGCCAGCAGTCTATCGGGGGGGGCGAAGTGGGACGAGCAGTACTTC. It yields the protein CASSLSGGAKWDEQYF. The gene calls are TRBV6-1 and TRBJ2-7, with 8 nucleotides matching TRBD2. V trimming: 5 bases; J trimming: 5 bases; junction bases outside the gene matches: 14. The CDR3 runs to 16 residues. Germline CDR1 MNHNS, CDR2 SASEGT.

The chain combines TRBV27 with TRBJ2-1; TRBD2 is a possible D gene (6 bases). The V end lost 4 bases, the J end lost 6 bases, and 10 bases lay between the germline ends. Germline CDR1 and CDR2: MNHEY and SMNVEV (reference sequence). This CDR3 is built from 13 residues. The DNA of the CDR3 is TGTGCCAGCAGTTCGGACTACCGCAATGAGCAGTTCTTC. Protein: CASSSDYRNEQFF.

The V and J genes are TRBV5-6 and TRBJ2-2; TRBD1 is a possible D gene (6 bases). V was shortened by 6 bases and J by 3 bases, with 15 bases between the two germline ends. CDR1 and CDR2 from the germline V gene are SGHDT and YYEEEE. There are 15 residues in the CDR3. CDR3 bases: TGTGCCAGCACCCGATCTGGACAGCACACCGGGGAGCTGTTTTTT. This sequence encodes CASTRSGQHTGELFF.

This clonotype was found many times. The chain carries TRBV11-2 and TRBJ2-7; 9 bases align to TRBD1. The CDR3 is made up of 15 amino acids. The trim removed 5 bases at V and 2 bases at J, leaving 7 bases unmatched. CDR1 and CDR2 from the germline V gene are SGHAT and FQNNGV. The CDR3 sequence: CASSIAGTGPYEQYF. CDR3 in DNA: TGTGCCAGCAGCATTGCCGGGACAGGGCCCTACGAGCAGTACTTC.

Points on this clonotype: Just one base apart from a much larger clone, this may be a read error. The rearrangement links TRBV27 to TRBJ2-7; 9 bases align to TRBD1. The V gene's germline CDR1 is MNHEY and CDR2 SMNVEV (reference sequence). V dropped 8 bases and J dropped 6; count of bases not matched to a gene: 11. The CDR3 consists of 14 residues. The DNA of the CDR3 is TGTGCCAGCGGTTGGGACAGGGCCGGGGTCGAGCAGTACTTC. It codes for CASGWDRAGVEQYF.

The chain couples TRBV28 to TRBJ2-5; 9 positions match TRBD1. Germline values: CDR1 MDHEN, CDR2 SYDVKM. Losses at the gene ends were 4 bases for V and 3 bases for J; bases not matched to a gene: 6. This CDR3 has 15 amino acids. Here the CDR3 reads CASSYNRDREETQYF. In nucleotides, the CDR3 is TGTGCCAGCAGTTACAACCGGGACAGGGAAGAGACCCAGTACTTC.

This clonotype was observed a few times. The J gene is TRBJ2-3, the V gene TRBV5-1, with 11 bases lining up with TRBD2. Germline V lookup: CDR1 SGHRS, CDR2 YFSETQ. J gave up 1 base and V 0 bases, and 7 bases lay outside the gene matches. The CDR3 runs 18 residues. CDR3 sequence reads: CASSLEASGRIGTDTQYF. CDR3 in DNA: TGCGCCAGCAGCTTGGAAGCTAGCGGGAGGATTGGCACAGATACGCAGTATTTT.